This T cell receptor beta chain was documented in a study of T-cell memory formation after mild COVID-19. Whole-study context: In these data, TCR clusters were largely donor specific.

General study findings and limits: There was no confirmation that second-wave clones peaking on day 37 were SARS-CoV-2 specific.

Remarks on this clonotype: The antigen is not known.

With 5 bases removed from V and 9 bases from J, the gap between germline ends came to 16 bases. CDR3 length: 13 amino acids. Germline-derived CDR1 and CDR2 are SSHAT and FNYEAQ (reference sequence). MiXCR, run by TCRdb on the 5' RACE reads, gives a single entry per CDR3 protein. The sample includes roughly 86,000 distinct CDR3 sequences, approximately 13% seen only once; the top ten take 25% to 35%. The receptor was derived from an adult woman who had mild COVID-19 (a few samples of this study predate the infection). Cell type and time point are not known. The chain uses TRBV7-7 and TRBJ1-1; D remains ambiguous. Sequencing was performed on PBMCs or a T cell subset sorted from them (not recorded which). The CDR3 loop is CASSQSWETQAFF. The CDR3 DNA follows: TGTGCCAGCAGCCAATCGTGGGAGACACAAGCTTTCTTT.